These 30 T cell receptor beta chains were all obtained from the same sample, sequenced in a study of cytomegalovirus exposure and HLA in healthy donors. This PCR relied on a set of 60 Vbeta primers and 13 Jbeta primers. The protocol was immunoSEQ multiplex PCR, while the TCRdb copy is restricted to in-frame clones and leaves out a portion. The profile shows 220,000 or so clones, more than 65% of them singletons. Input material: PBMCs. Receptors originate from a woman in her thirties in good health and CMV-seronegative.

The chain couples TRBV9 to TRBJ2-1, with a possible D match to TRBD2 (5 bases). The CDR3 length is 13 residues. Per germline, CDR1 SGDLS and CDR2 YYNGEE. Trimming took 1 base from V and 9 from J, leaving 11 bases between them. The CDR3, as DNA: TGTGCCAGCAGCGTAACGATAGGGAGTGAGCAGTTCTTC. Translating it yields CASSVTIGSEQFF.

The chain combines TRBV5-8 with TRBJ2-7; 8 bases are a match to TRBD1. Germline V CDR1 and CDR2: SGHTS, YDEGEE. This CDR3 is 11 amino acids long. V lost 9 bases, J lost 4 bases, and 3 bases stayed unmatched. The CDR3 region is CATRQGYEQYF. The CDR3 DNA reads as TGTGCCACAAGACAGGGGTACGAGCAGTACTTC.

This clone was counted only a few times. This chain links TRBV2 with TRBJ2-7; TRBD2 matches at 9 bases. V shed 8 bases and J 1 base; nucleotides not matched to a gene: 3. The CDR3 has 13 residues. Germline lookup yields CDR1 SNHLY and CDR2 FYNNEI. The CDR3 DNA reads as TGTGCCAGCCAGCGGGAGGTGTCCTACGAGCAGTACTTC. Translating it yields CASQREVSYEQYF.

This clone was found a few times. The rearrangement joins TRBV6-6 to TRBJ2-7; D is undetermined. Trimming took off 5 bases at V and 3 bases at J, with 17 bases between the two ends. Germline V CDR1 and CDR2: MNHNY, SVGAGI (reference sequence). The length of the CDR3 is 15 residues. In nucleotides, the CDR3 is TGTGCCAGCAGTCCGATGGGTCACCGACTCTACGAGCAGTACTTC. Protein sequence: CASSPMGHRLYEQYF.

The chain links TRBV7-9 to TRBJ1-2, with D uncertain. This CDR3 is 14 amino acids long. The germline CDR1 and CDR2 sequences are SEHNR and FQNEAQ (reference sequence). Trimming stripped 1 base from V and 3 bases from J, with 9 bases between. Written as DNA, the CDR3 is TGTGCCAGCAGCTTAGGGGAGGGTGACTATGGCTACACCTTC. It encodes CASSLGEGDYGYTF.

This sequence joins TRBV5-6 and TRBJ1-4; a weak D match, TRBD1 (6 bases). The length of the CDR3 is 15 residues. Germline CDR1 reads SGHDT; CDR2 reads YYEEEE. Between the trimmed V and J ends, which lost 4 bases and 0 bases, there was a span of 10 bases. The CDR3 DNA reads TGTGCCAGCAGCCTGGCAGGGGCAACTAATGAAAAACTGTTTTTT. Its translation is CASSLAGATNEKLFF.

The rearrangement uses TRBV5-5 and TRBJ2-5; tentative D call: TRBD2 (6 bases). The germline CDR1 and CDR2 sequences are SGHKS and YYEKEE (reference sequence). With 4 bases removed from V and 4 bases from J, the gap between germline ends came to 11 bases. The CDR3 is 13 amino acids. The CDR3 coding sequence is TGTGCCAGCAGCCTACCCGGGGGAGAGACCCAGTACTTC. It yields the protein CASSLPGGETQYF.

The CDR3 bases are TGTGCCAGTATACCGGGGGGCACAGATACGCAGTATTTT. This encodes CASIPGGTDTQYF. The V call is TRBV19, the J call TRBJ2-3; D is perhaps TRBD2 (6 bases). The CDR3 has 13 amino acids. Trimming pared 7 bases from V and 1 base from J, leaving 9 bases between. Looked up from germline, CDR1 is LNHDA and CDR2 is SQIVND (reference sequence).

The chain carries TRBV6-6 and TRBJ2-1, with TRBD2 identical over 8 bases. Germline V CDR1 and CDR2: MNHNY, SVGAGI (reference sequence). The J segment lost 9 bases and the V segment lost 7 bases, leaving 11 bases of the junction unmatched. The CDR3 totals 14 residues. The CDR3 protein is CASKPGLGYGEQFF. The DNA for the CDR3 is TGTGCCAGCAAACCGGGACTAGGGTACGGTGAGCAGTTCTTC.

J is TRBJ1-5 and V is TRBV5-5, with 7 positions matching TRBD1. After removal of 1 base from V and 5 bases from J, the junction contained 12 bases not matched to a gene. CDR3 length equals 17 residues. Germline V gives CDR1 SGHKS, CDR2 YYEKEE (reference sequence). The CDR3 nucleotides are TGTGCCAGCAGCTTGCTCCCGTCCGTGACAGGGCATCAGCCCCAGCATTTT. Protein: CASSLLPSVTGHQPQHF.

The V and J genes are TRBV9 and TRBJ2-5; no definite D call. The CDR3 sequence is 13 residues long. Germline-derived CDR1 and CDR2 are SGDLS and YYNGEE. V was clipped by 0 bases and J by 4 bases, with 7 bases between them. The CDR3 bases are TGTGCCAGCAGCGTAGATCTCAGAGAGACCCAGTACTTC. Encoded protein: CASSVDLRETQYF.

This chain links TRBV19 with TRBJ1-1, with TRBD1 as a possible D gene (5 bases). Deletions cut 6 bases from V and 1 base from J, with 12 bases between. This CDR3 has 14 residues. The V gene's germline CDR1 is LNHDA and CDR2 SQIVND (reference sequence). Written as DNA, the CDR3 is TGTGCCAGTAGCCAGTGGGGCGGGAACACTGAAGCTTTCTTT. Its translation: CASSQWGGNTEAFF.

The rearrangement joins TRBV11-2 to TRBJ2-5; 10 bases align to TRBD2. CDR3 length: 16 amino acids. V gave up 5 bases and J gave up 3 bases; unmatched junction bases: 9. CDR1 and CDR2 (germline): SGHAT, FQNNGV. CDR3 DNA: TGTGCCAGCAGCAGCCGGGGAGCGGGGGGGGAAGAGACCCAGTACTTC. The encoded protein is CASSSRGAGGEETQYF.

V gene TRBV19 combines with J gene TRBJ2-2, with D possibly matching TRBD1 (5 bases). The V end was cut by 6 bases, the J end by 5 bases, with 16 bases between. Germline V CDR1 and CDR2: LNHDA, SQIVND (reference sequence). CDR3 length equals 15 residues. The CDR3 is CASSPFRPGTGELFF. The CDR3 DNA reads TGTGCCAGTAGCCCCTTTCGGCCAGGGACCGGGGAGCTGTTTTTT.

The chain is built from TRBV7-9 and TRBJ1-1, with D hard to call. In germline, CDR1 is SEHNR, CDR2 FQNEAQ (reference sequence). The CDR3 contains 14 residues. Trimming shortened V by 0 bases and J by 4 bases, and 9 bases separated the two germline ends. CDR3 in DNA: TGTGCCAGCAGCTTAGCTGGGAGGTTCACTGAAGCTTTCTTT. It yields the protein CASSLAGRFTEAFF.

This clone was seen a handful of times. The J gene is TRBJ2-5, the V gene TRBV5-1; TRBD1 aligns across 7 bases. Germline CDR1 and CDR2: SGHRS and YFSETQ. The CDR3 spans 15 residues. V shed 1 base and J 2 bases; nucleotides not matched to a gene: 5. CDR3 sequence reads: CASSLSGRGQETQYF. As DNA, the CDR3 is TGCGCCAGCAGCTTGTCGGGCAGGGGGCAAGAGACCCAGTACTTC.

This clone has just one count. CDR3: CASSLDGGDIQYF. CDR3 nucleotides: TGTGCCAGCAGCCTGGACGGAGGAGACATTCAGTACTTC. The chain joins TRBV2 to TRBJ2-4; D may be TRBD2 (5 bases). V was pared by 6 bases and J by 8 bases, with 14 bases between. This CDR3 has 13 residues. Germline CDR1 reads SNHLY; CDR2 reads FYNNEI.

The chain has TRBV5-1 and TRBJ2-3; possibly TRBD1 for D (5 bases). Per the germline V gene, CDR1 is SGHRS and CDR2 is YFSETQ. The CDR3 runs to 16 residues. The V gene lost 0 bases and the J gene lost 3 bases, with 14 bases spanning the gap. DNA for the CDR3: TGCGCCAGCAGCTTGGAGGGCAGGGCCGTAACAGATACGCAGTATTTT. Its translation: CASSLEGRAVTDTQYF.

With respect to this clone: The junction does not match germline at one end; this may be a read error. The CDR3 loop is CASSLDRNNEQFF. CDR3 sequence (DNA): TGTGCTAGCAGCTTGGACAGAAACAATGAGCAGTTCTTC. The chain employs TRBV7-7 and TRBJ2-1, with TRBD1 as a possible D gene (6 bases). CDR1 is SSHAT and CDR2 is FNYEAQ in the germline V gene (reference sequence). The CDR3 runs to 13 residues.

The CDR3 sequence: CASSYRMNTEAFF. For the CDR3, the DNA is TGTGCCAGCAGTTACCGTATGAACACTGAAGCTTTCTTT. This chain uses TRBV6-5 with TRBJ1-1, with no clear D. This CDR3 comprises 13 residues. In germline, CDR1 is MNHEY, CDR2 SVGAGI. V was shortened by 2 bases and J by 0 bases, with 4 bases between the two germline ends.

The genes are TRBV5-6 and TRBJ2-6; no clear D. With 0 bases removed from V and 0 bases from J, the gap between germline ends came to 7 bases. CDR1 and CDR2 from the germline V gene are SGHDT and YYEEEE. The CDR3 sequence is 16 residues long. The CDR3 nucleotides are TGTGCCAGCAGCTTGGACGTCTACTCTGGGGCCAACGTCCTGACTTTC. Amino acid sequence: CASSLDVYSGANVLTF.

This clone appeared once. J is TRBJ2-1 and V is TRBV11-3; 8 bases are a match to TRBD1. V lost 8 bases, J lost 4 bases, and 10 bases stayed unmatched. The CDR3 has 15 residues. CDR1 and CDR2 from the germline V gene are SGHNT and YENEEA. The CDR3 here is CASGRPGQEYNEQFF. The DNA of the CDR3 is TGTGCCAGCGGACGTCCGGGACAGGAGTACAATGAGCAGTTCTTC.

There are a few counts of this clone. The genes are TRBV19 and TRBJ2-1; 7 nucleotides match TRBD2. Germline lookup yields CDR1 LNHDA and CDR2 SQIVND (reference sequence). The CDR3 contains 13 residues. The trim removed 7 bases at V and 1 base at J, leaving 1 base unmatched. Here the CDR3 DNA reads TGTGCCAGTACGGGGGGATCCTACAATGAGCAGTTCTTC. Translation gives CASTGGSYNEQFF. Full variable domain (outside the CDR3, taken from reference TRBV19 and TRBJ2-1): DGGITQSPKYLFRKEGQNVTLSCEQNLNHDAMYWYRQDPGQGLRLIYYSQIVNDFQKGDIAEGYSVSREKKESFPLTVTSAQKNPTAFYLCASTGGSYNEQFFGPGTRLTVL.

The chain carries TRBV29-1 and TRBJ2-5; D might be TRBD1 (6 bases). This CDR3 contains 13 residues. The germline V gene has CDR1 SQVTM and CDR2 ANQGSEA. Trimming pared 6 bases from V and 1 base from J, leaving 12 bases between. CDR3 DNA sequence: TGCAGCGTAGGACAGACCAGCCAAGAGACCCAGTACTTC. Translated, it gives CSVGQTSQETQYF.

The chain has TRBV6-5 and TRBJ2-5; 9 bases line up with TRBD1. Germline V gives CDR1 MNHEY, CDR2 SVGAGI. The CDR3 consists of 15 residues. The ends lost 5 bases at V and 2 bases at J; junction bases unmatched: 6. Here the CDR3 DNA reads TGTGCCAGCAGTGTTCCCGGGACAGGGCAAGAGACCCAGTACTTC. It is translated as CASSVPGTGQETQYF.

The chain is built from TRBV7-3 and TRBJ2-7; 11 bases map to TRBD2. The germline V gene encodes CDR1 SGHTA and CDR2 FQGTGA. The CDR3 extends over 15 amino acids. V lost 7 bases and J lost 6; bases outside the gene matches: 11. The CDR3 DNA reads as TGTGCCAGCAAGATAGCGGGAGGGCCTTCCGGCGAGCAGTACTTC. Protein product: CASKIAGGPSGEQYF.

This chain uses TRBV11-3 with TRBJ2-1; 10 positions agree with TRBD2. The CDR3 has 15 amino acids. With V trimmed by 5 bases and J by 6 bases, 7 bases remained unmatched. From germline, CDR1 is SGHNT and CDR2 YENEEA. DNA of the CDR3: TGTGCCAGCAGCACCGAGCGGGAGGGGTTCAATGAGCAGTTCTTC. Amino acids: CASSTEREGFNEQFF.

V is TRBV27 and J is TRBJ1-4; D gene uncertain. The CDR3 totals 13 residues. V was clipped by 7 bases and J by 8 bases, with 14 bases between them. The germline V gene encodes CDR1 MNHEY and CDR2 SMNVEV (reference sequence). The CDR3, as DNA: TGTGCCAGCAAGAATCCGGCGGCCGAAAAACTGTTTTTT. Amino acids: CASKNPAAEKLFF.

The V and J genes are TRBV27 and TRBJ2-2, with 9 nucleotides matching TRBD2. The V gene's germline CDR1 is MNHEY and CDR2 SMNVEV (reference sequence). The length of the CDR3 is 14 residues. The V gene end was trimmed by 2 bases and the J gene end by 6 bases; junction bases not matched to a gene: 1. The CDR3, as DNA: TGTGCCAGCAGTTTAGGCGGGAGGGCCGGGGAGCTGTTTTTT. Its translation: CASSLGGRAGELFF.

The V gene is TRBV7-2, the J gene TRBJ2-1, with 10 bases matching TRBD1. The germline V gene encodes CDR1 SGHTA and CDR2 FQGNSA. The CDR3 length is 18 residues. V lost 3 bases, J lost 5 bases, and 13 bases stayed unmatched. This chain's CDR3 is CASSFWSMGTGAHNEQFF. CDR3 bases: TGTGCCAGCAGCTTTTGGAGTATGGGGACAGGGGCGCACAATGAGCAGTTCTTC.